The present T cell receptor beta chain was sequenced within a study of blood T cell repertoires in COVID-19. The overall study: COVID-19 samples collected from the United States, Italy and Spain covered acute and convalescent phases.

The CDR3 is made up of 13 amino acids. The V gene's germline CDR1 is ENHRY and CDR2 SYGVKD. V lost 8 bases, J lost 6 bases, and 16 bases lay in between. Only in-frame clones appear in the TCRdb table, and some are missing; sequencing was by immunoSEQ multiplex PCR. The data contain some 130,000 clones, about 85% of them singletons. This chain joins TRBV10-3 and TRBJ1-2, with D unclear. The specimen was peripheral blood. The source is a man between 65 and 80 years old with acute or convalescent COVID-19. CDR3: CAISADSSNGYTF. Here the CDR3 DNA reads TGTGCCATCTCAGCGGACTCGAGTAATGGCTACACCTTC.